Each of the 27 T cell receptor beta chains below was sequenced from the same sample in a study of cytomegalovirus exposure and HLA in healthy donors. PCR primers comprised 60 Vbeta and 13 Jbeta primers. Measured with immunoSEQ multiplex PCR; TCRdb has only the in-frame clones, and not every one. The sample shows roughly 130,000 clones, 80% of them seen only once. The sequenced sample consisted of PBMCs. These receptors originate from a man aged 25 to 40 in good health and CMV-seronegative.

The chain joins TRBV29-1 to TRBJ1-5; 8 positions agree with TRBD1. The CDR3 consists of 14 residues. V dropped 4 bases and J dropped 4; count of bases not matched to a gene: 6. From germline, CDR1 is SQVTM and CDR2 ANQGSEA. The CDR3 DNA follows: TGCAGCGTTGGAGACAGGGGTAGTAATCAGCCCCAGCATTTT. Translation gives CSVGDRGSNQPQHF.

The CDR3 nucleotides read TGTGCCAGCAGCCCGAGGGCGGGGGACGAGACCCAGTACTTC. This gives the protein CASSPRAGDETQYF. This sequence joins TRBV7-2 and TRBJ2-5; 7 nucleotides agree with TRBD2. The CDR3 length is 14 residues. Germline V gene lookup returns CDR1 SGHTA and CDR2 FQGNSA. The J segment lost 5 bases and the V segment lost 5 bases, leaving 8 bases of the junction unmatched.

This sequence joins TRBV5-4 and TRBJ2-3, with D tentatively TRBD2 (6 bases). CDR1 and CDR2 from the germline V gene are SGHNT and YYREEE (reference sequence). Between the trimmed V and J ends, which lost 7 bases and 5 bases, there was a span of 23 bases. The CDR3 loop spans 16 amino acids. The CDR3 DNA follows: TGTGCCAGCGGATCTGCGGGAACGATCGTTTTAGATACGCAGTATTTT. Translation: CASGSAGTIVLDTQYF. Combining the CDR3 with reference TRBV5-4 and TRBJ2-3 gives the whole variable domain ETGVTQSPTHLIKTRGQQVTLRCSSQSGHNTVSWYQQALGQGPQFIFQYYREEENGRGNFPPRFSGLQFPNYSSELNVNALELDDSALYLCASGSAGTIVLDTQYFGPGTRLTVL.

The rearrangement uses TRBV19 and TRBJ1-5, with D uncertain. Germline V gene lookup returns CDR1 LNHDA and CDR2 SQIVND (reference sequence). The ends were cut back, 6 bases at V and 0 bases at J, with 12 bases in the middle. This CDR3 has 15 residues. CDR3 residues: CASSPLTTSNQPQHF. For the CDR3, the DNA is TGTGCCAGTAGCCCATTGACAACTAGCAATCAGCCCCAGCATTTT.

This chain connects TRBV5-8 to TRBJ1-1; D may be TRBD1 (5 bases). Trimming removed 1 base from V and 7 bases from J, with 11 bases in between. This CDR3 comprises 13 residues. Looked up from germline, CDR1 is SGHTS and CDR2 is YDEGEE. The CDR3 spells CASSLRQLSEAFF. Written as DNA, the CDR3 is TGTGCCAGCAGCTTGCGACAGCTCAGTGAAGCTTTCTTT. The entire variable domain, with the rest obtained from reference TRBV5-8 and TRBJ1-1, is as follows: EAGVTQSPTHLIKTRGQQATLRCSPISGHTSVYWYQQALGLGLQFLLWYDEGEERNRGNFPPRFSGRQFPNYSSELNVNALELEDSALYLCASSLRQLSEAFFGQGTRLTVV.

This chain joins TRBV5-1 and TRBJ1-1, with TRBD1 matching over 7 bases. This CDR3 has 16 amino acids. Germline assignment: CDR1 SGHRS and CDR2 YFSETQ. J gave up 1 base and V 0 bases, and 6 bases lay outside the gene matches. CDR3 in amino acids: CASSLGWTGTNTEAFF. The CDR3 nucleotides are TGCGCCAGCAGCTTGGGGTGGACAGGAACGAACACTGAAGCTTTCTTT.

CDR3 residues: CASSYAGTNVYGYTF. In DNA, the CDR3 is TGTGCCAGCAGCTATGCCGGGACAAACGTCTATGGCTACACCTTC. The V gene is TRBV7-9, the J gene TRBJ1-2; a weak D match, TRBD1 (6 bases). V was pared by 4 bases and J by 4 bases, with 16 bases between. This CDR3 spans 15 amino acids. Germline V gene data show CDR1 as SEHNR and CDR2 as FQNEAQ (reference sequence).

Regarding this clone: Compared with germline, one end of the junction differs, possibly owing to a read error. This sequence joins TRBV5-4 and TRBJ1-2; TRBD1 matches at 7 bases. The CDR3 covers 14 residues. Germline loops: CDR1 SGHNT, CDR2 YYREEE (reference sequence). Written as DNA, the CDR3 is TGTGCCAGCAGCCAGACAGGGCTGGACTATGGCTACCCCTTC. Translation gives CASSQTGLDYGYPF.

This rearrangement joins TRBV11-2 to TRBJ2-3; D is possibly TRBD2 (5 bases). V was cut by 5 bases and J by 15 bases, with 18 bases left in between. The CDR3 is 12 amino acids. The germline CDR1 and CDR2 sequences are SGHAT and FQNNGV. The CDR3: CASSIYRDILYF. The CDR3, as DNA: TGTGCCAGCAGCATATACCGGGATATTTTATATTTT.

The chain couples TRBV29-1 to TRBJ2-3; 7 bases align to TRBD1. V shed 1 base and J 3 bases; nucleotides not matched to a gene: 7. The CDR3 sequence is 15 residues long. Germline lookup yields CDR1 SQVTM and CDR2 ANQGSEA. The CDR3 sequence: CSVEVTGSGTDTQYF. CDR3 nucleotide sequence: TGCAGCGTTGAAGTGACAGGGAGTGGGACAGATACGCAGTATTTT.

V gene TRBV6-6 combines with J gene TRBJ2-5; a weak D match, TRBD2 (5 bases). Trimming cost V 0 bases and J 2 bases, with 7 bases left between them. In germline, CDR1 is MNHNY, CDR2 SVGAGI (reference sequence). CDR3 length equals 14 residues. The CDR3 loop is CASSYSTGQETQYF. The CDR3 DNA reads TGTGCCAGCAGTTACTCGACGGGACAAGAGACCCAGTACTTC.

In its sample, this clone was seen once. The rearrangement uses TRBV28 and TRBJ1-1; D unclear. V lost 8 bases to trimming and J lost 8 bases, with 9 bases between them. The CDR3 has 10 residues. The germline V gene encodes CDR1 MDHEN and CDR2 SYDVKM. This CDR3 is CASGLWEAFF. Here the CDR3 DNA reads TGTGCCAGCGGCCTTTGGGAAGCTTTCTTT.

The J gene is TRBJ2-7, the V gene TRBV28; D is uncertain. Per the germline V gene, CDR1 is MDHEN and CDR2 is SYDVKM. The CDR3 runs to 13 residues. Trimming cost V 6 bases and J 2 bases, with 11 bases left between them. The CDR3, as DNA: TGTGCCAGCAGGGAACAGAGCACCTACGAGCAGTACTTC. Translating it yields CASREQSTYEQYF.

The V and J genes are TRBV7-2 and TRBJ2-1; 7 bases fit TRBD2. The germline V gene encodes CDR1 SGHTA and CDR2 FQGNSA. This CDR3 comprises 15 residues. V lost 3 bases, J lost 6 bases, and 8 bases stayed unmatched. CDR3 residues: CASSFIRGRANEQFF. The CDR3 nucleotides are TGTGCCAGCAGCTTTATCCGTGGGAGGGCCAATGAGCAGTTCTTC.

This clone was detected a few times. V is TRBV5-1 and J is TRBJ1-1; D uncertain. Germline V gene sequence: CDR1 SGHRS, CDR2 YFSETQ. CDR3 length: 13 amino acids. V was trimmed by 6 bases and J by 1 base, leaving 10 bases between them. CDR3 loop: CASMESGNTEAFF. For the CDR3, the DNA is TGCGCCAGCATGGAGTCGGGGAACACTGAAGCTTTCTTT.

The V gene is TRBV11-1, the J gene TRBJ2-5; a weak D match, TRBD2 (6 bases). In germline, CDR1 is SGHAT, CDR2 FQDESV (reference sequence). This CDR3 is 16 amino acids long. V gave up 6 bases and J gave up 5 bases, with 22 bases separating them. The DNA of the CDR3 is TGTGCCAGCAGACATTCGGGAGAACCTCTCCGGGAGACCCAGTACTTC. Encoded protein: CASRHSGEPLRETQYF.

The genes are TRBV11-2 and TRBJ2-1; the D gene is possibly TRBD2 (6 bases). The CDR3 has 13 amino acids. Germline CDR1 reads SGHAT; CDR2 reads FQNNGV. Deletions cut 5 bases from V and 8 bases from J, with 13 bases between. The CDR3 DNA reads TGTGCCAGCAGCGAGACTAGGATCTATGAGCAGTTCTTC. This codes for CASSETRIYEQFF.

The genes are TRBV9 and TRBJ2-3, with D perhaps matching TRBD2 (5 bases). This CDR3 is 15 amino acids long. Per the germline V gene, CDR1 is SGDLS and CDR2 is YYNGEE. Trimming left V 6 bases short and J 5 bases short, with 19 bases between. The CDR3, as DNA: TGTGCCAGCAAGAAGGGAACTAGATTTCTAGATACGCAGTATTTT. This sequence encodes CASKKGTRFLDTQYF.

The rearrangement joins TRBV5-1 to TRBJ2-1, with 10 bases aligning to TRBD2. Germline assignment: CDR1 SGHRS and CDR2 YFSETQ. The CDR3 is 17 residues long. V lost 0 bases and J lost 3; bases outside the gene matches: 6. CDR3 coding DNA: TGCGCCAGCAGCTTGGGCGGGTCTAGCGGGGGCTACAATGAGCAGTTCTTC. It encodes CASSLGGSSGGYNEQFF.

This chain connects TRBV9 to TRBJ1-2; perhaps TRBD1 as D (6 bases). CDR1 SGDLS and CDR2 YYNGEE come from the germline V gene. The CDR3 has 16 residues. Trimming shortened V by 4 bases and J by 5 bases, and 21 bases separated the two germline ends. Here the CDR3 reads CASSPKRGGLEYGYTF. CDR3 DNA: TGTGCCAGCAGCCCCAAACGGGGGGGGCTGGAGTATGGCTACACCTTC.

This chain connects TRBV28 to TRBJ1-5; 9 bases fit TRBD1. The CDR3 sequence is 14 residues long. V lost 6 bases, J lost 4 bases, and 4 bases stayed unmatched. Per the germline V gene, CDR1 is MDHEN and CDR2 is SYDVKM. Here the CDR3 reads CASRRQGDNQPQHF. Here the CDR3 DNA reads TGTGCCAGCAGGCGACAGGGGGATAATCAGCCCCAGCATTTT.

The CDR3 DNA sequence: TGCGCCAGCAGCCCAGTATACGGGGGGGAGAACACTGAAGCTTTCTTT. This sequence encodes CASSPVYGGENTEAFF. The J gene is TRBJ1-1, the V gene TRBV5-1; weak D call: TRBD1 (5 bases). Germline V CDR1 and CDR2: SGHRS, YFSETQ. Between the trimmed V and J ends, which lost 4 bases and 1 base, there was a span of 17 bases. The CDR3 extends over 16 amino acids.

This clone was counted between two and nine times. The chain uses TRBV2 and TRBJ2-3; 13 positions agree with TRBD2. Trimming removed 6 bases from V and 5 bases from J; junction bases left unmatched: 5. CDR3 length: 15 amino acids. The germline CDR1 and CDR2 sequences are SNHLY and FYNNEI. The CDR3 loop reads CASRLAGGRLDTQYF. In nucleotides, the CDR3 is TGTGCCAGCAGACTAGCGGGAGGGAGGTTAGATACGCAGTATTTT.

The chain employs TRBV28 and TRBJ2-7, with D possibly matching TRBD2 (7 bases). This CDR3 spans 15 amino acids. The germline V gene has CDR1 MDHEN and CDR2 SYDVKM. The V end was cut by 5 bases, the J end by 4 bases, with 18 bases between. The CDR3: CASSPARGAVYEQYF. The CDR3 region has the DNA TGTGCCAGCAGTCCCGCACGGGGGGCAGTTTACGAGCAGTACTTC.

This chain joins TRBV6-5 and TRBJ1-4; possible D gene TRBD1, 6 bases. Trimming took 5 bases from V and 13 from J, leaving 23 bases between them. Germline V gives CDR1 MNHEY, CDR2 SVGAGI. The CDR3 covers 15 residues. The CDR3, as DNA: TGTGCCAGCAGTGCCTACGGGACATCCAAAACGGGACTGTTTTTT. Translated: CASSAYGTSKTGLFF.

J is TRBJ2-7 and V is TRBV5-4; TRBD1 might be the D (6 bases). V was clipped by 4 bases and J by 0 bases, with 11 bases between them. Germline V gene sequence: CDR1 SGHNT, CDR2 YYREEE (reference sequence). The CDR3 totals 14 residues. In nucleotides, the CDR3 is TGTGCCAGCAGCCCACAGGGAAGCTCCTACGAGCAGTACTTC. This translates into CASSPQGSSYEQYF.

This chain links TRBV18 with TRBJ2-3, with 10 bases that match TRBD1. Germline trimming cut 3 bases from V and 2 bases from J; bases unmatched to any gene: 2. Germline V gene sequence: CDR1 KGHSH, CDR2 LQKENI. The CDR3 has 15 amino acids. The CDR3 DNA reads TGTGCCAGCTCACCGCGACAGGGGGCCACAGATACGCAGTATTTT. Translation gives CASSPRQGATDTQYF.